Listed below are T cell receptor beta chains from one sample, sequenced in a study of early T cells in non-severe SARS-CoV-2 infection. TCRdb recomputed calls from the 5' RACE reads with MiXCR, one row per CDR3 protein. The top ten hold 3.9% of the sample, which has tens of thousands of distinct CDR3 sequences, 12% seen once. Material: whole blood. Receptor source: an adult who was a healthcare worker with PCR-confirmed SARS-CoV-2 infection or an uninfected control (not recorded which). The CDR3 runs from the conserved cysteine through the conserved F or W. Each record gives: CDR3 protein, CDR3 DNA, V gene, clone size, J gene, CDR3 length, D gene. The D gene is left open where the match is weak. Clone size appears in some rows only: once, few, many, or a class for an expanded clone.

cdr3_aa: CAWSVGVYEQYF
cdr3_nt: TGTGCCTGGAGTGTTGGGGTCTACGAGCAGTACTTC
v_call: TRBV30
clone_size: few
j_call: TRBJ2-7
cdr3_length: 12
d_call: .

cdr3_aa: CASSPWTSSLYEQYF
cdr3_nt: TGTGCCAGCAGTCCGTGGACTAGCAGCCTCTACGAGCAGTACTTC
v_call: TRBV28
clone_size: few
j_call: TRBJ2-7
cdr3_length: 15
d_call: TRBD2

cdr3_aa: CASSFNRGKETQYF
cdr3_nt: TGTGCCAGCAGTTTCAACAGGGGAAAAGAGACCCAGTACTTC
v_call: TRBV7-6
clone_size: few
j_call: TRBJ2-5
cdr3_length: 14
d_call: TRBD1

cdr3_aa: CASSFRQGTYYGYTF
cdr3_nt: TGTGCCAGCAGTTTCAGACAGGGGACGTACTATGGCTACACCTTC
v_call: TRBV28
clone_size: few
j_call: TRBJ1-2
cdr3_length: 15
d_call: TRBD1

cdr3_aa: CASSLDQGVKDGYTF
cdr3_nt: TGTGCCAGCAGCTTAGACCAGGGAGTAAAGGACGGCTACACCTTC
v_call: TRBV11-2
clone_size: many
j_call: TRBJ1-2
cdr3_length: 15
d_call: .

cdr3_aa: CSAAPSGRDQLPDTQYF
cdr3_nt: TGCAGTGCAGCCCCTAGCGGGAGGGACCAGTTGCCAGATACGCAGTATTTT
v_call: TRBV20-1
clone_size: few
j_call: TRBJ2-3
cdr3_length: 17
d_call: TRBD2

cdr3_aa: CSARGILDRGPNGPYEQYF
cdr3_nt: TGCAGTGCTAGAGGGATACTGGACAGGGGGCCCAACGGACCCTACGAGCAGTACTTC
v_call: TRBV20-1
clone_size: few
j_call: TRBJ2-7
cdr3_length: 19
d_call: TRBD1

cdr3_aa: CASSPGINQPQHF
cdr3_nt: TGTGCCAGCTCACCAGGGATCAATCAGCCCCAGCATTTT
v_call: TRBV18
clone_size: .
j_call: TRBJ1-5
cdr3_length: 13
d_call: .

cdr3_aa: CASSLLGSHNEQFF
cdr3_nt: TGTGCCAGCAGTTTATTAGGATCACACAATGAGCAGTTCTTC
v_call: TRBV27
clone_size: few
j_call: TRBJ2-1
cdr3_length: 14
d_call: .

cdr3_aa: CASSGAVEQPQHF
cdr3_nt: TGTGCCAGTAGTGGCGCAGTCGAACAGCCCCAGCATTTT
v_call: TRBV19
clone_size: .
j_call: TRBJ1-5
cdr3_length: 13
d_call: .

cdr3_aa: CASSLQDYYNEQFF
cdr3_nt: TGTGCCAGCAGCTTACAAGACTACTACAATGAGCAGTTCTTC
v_call: TRBV11-1
clone_size: .
j_call: TRBJ2-1
cdr3_length: 14
d_call: .

cdr3_aa: CASSPRGGSTDTQYF
cdr3_nt: TGTGCCAGCAGTCCAAGAGGCGGGAGCACAGATACGCAGTATTTT
v_call: TRBV28
clone_size: many
j_call: TRBJ2-3
cdr3_length: 15
d_call: .

cdr3_aa: CASSLEAGGHYGYTF
cdr3_nt: TGTGCCAGCAGCTTGGAGGCAGGGGGGCACTATGGCTACACCTTC
v_call: TRBV7-9
clone_size: many
j_call: TRBJ1-2
cdr3_length: 15
d_call: TRBD1

cdr3_aa: CASSVATGNTEAFF
cdr3_nt: TGTGCCAGCAGCGTAGCGACGGGGAACACTGAAGCTTTCTTT
v_call: TRBV9
clone_size: few
j_call: TRBJ1-1
cdr3_length: 14
d_call: .

cdr3_aa: CASSPDVGGKGNEQFF
cdr3_nt: TGTGCCAGCAGCCCAGATGTGGGGGGTAAAGGCAATGAGCAGTTCTTC
v_call: TRBV7-8
clone_size: few
j_call: TRBJ2-1
cdr3_length: 16
d_call: .

cdr3_aa: CASSVAAEAYQETQYF
cdr3_nt: TGTGCCAGCAGTGTGGCGGCTGAAGCGTACCAAGAGACCCAGTACTTC
v_call: TRBV2
clone_size: .
j_call: TRBJ2-5
cdr3_length: 16
d_call: .

cdr3_aa: CASTRQGSMDEQFF
cdr3_nt: TGTGCCAGCACCCGCCAGGGGTCTATGGATGAGCAGTTCTTC
v_call: TRBV28
clone_size: few
j_call: TRBJ2-1
cdr3_length: 14
d_call: .

cdr3_aa: CASSRTPQETQYF
cdr3_nt: TGTGCCAGCAGCCGGACTCCCCAAGAGACCCAGTACTTC
v_call: TRBV7-2
clone_size: many
j_call: TRBJ2-5
cdr3_length: 13
d_call: .

cdr3_aa: CASSLGTFMGSGYTF
cdr3_nt: TGCGCCAGCAGCTTGGGGACCTTTATGGGATCTGGCTACACCTTC
v_call: TRBV5-1
clone_size: many
j_call: TRBJ1-2
cdr3_length: 15
d_call: .

cdr3_aa: CSVEPLAKNIQYF
cdr3_nt: TGCAGCGTTGAACCCTTAGCCAAAAACATTCAGTACTTC
v_call: TRBV29-1
clone_size: medium-sized
j_call: TRBJ2-4
cdr3_length: 13
d_call: .

cdr3_aa: CASSGTHLNQPQHF
cdr3_nt: TGTGCCAGCAGTGGGACACACTTAAATCAGCCCCAGCATTTT
v_call: TRBV2
clone_size: .
j_call: TRBJ1-5
cdr3_length: 14
d_call: .

cdr3_aa: CASSLAGISEAFF
cdr3_nt: TGTGCCAGCAGCTTAGCAGGGATTAGTGAAGCTTTCTTT
v_call: TRBV7-2
clone_size: many
j_call: TRBJ1-1
cdr3_length: 13
d_call: .

cdr3_aa: CSVDGRGYLPYSYEQYF
cdr3_nt: TGCAGCGTTGACGGCAGGGGCTACCTCCCCTACTCCTACGAGCAGTACTTC
v_call: TRBV29-1
clone_size: medium-sized
j_call: TRBJ2-7
cdr3_length: 17
d_call: .

cdr3_aa: CATSDNRVSNQPQHF
cdr3_nt: TGTGCCACCAGTGATAATCGGGTTAGCAATCAGCCCCAGCATTTT
v_call: TRBV24-1
clone_size: few
j_call: TRBJ1-5
cdr3_length: 15
d_call: .

cdr3_aa: CASSYGGGGGNEQYF
cdr3_nt: TGTGCCAGCAGTTATGGGGGAGGGGGCGGGAACGAGCAGTACTTC
v_call: TRBV6-5
clone_size: many
j_call: TRBJ2-7
cdr3_length: 15
d_call: .

cdr3_aa: CSAPFGQGLDTQYF
cdr3_nt: TGCAGTGCCCCATTTGGACAGGGATTAGATACGCAGTATTTT
v_call: TRBV20-1
clone_size: .
j_call: TRBJ2-3
cdr3_length: 14
d_call: TRBD1

cdr3_aa: CANPGQGTEAFF
cdr3_nt: TGTGCCAATCCGGGACAGGGGACTGAAGCTTTCTTT
v_call: TRBV7-2
clone_size: .
j_call: TRBJ1-1
cdr3_length: 12
d_call: TRBD1

cdr3_aa: CASSSRTATYEQYF
cdr3_nt: TGTGCCAGCAGCTCACGGACCGCTACCTACGAGCAGTACTTC
v_call: TRBV11-1
clone_size: few
j_call: TRBJ2-7
cdr3_length: 14
d_call: .

cdr3_aa: CASSLALSSGGSYEQYF
cdr3_nt: TGTGCCAGCAGCTTGGCACTTAGCTCGGGGGGCTCCTACGAGCAGTACTTC
v_call: TRBV5-4
clone_size: .
j_call: TRBJ2-7
cdr3_length: 17
d_call: TRBD2

cdr3_aa: CASKSRLAGDNEQFF
cdr3_nt: TGTGCCAGCAAAAGCAGACTAGCGGGAGATAATGAGCAGTTCTTC
v_call: TRBV2
clone_size: .
j_call: TRBJ2-1
cdr3_length: 15
d_call: TRBD2

cdr3_aa: CATSLGDTQYF
cdr3_nt: TGTGCCACCTCCCTCGGGGATACGCAGTATTTT
v_call: TRBV24-1
clone_size: .
j_call: TRBJ2-3
cdr3_length: 11
d_call: .

cdr3_aa: CSVEALDPSSYNEQFF
cdr3_nt: TGCAGCGTTGAAGCCCTCGACCCGAGCTCCTACAATGAGCAGTTCTTC
v_call: TRBV29-1
clone_size: many
j_call: TRBJ2-1
cdr3_length: 16
d_call: .

cdr3_aa: CASSQVGTSGNYNEQFF
cdr3_nt: TGTGCCAGCAGCCAAGTCGGGACTAGCGGTAACTACAATGAGCAGTTCTTC
v_call: TRBV3-1
clone_size: .
j_call: TRBJ2-1
cdr3_length: 17
d_call: TRBD2

cdr3_aa: CAWSVRARVPITEAFF
cdr3_nt: TGTGCCTGGAGTGTACGCGCCCGCGTCCCCATCACTGAAGCTTTCTTT
v_call: TRBV30
clone_size: few
j_call: TRBJ1-1
cdr3_length: 16
d_call: .

cdr3_aa: CASSFPGTSGRTDTQYF
cdr3_nt: TGCGCCAGCAGCTTTCCAGGGACTAGCGGACGCACAGATACGCAGTATTTT
v_call: TRBV5-1
clone_size: .
j_call: TRBJ2-3
cdr3_length: 17
d_call: TRBD2

cdr3_aa: CSARDRELAGRKALNEQYF
cdr3_nt: TGCAGTGCTAGAGATCGAGAGCTAGCGGGTCGAAAGGCCTTGAACGAGCAGTACTTC
v_call: TRBV20-1
clone_size: few
j_call: TRBJ2-7
cdr3_length: 19
d_call: TRBD2

cdr3_aa: CASSIGRAFRRQYF
cdr3_nt: TGTGCCAGCAGTATCGGACGGGCATTCCGAAGGCAGTACTTC
v_call: TRBV6-5
clone_size: few
j_call: TRBJ2-7
cdr3_length: 14
d_call: .

cdr3_aa: CASSQDFNIRAEAFF
cdr3_nt: TGTGCCAGCAGCCAAGATTTTAATATAAGGGCTGAAGCTTTCTTT
v_call: TRBV4-2
clone_size: many
j_call: TRBJ1-1
cdr3_length: 15
d_call: .

cdr3_aa: CASISFTQGAEKLFF
cdr3_nt: TGTGCCAGCATTTCTTTCACACAGGGGGCTGAAAAACTGTTTTTT
v_call: TRBV28
clone_size: many
j_call: TRBJ1-4
cdr3_length: 15
d_call: TRBD1

cdr3_aa: CAITPGQGAGYEQYF
cdr3_nt: TGTGCCATCACGCCGGGACAGGGGGCAGGCTACGAGCAGTACTTC
v_call: TRBV10-3
clone_size: .
j_call: TRBJ2-7
cdr3_length: 15
d_call: TRBD1

cdr3_aa: CASSHQGKNTGELFF
cdr3_nt: TGTGCCAGCAGCCATCAGGGGAAAAACACCGGGGAGCTGTTTTTT
v_call: TRBV3-1
clone_size: many
j_call: TRBJ2-2
cdr3_length: 15
d_call: .

cdr3_aa: CSVEARMNTEAFF
cdr3_nt: TGCAGCGTTGAAGCCCGGATGAACACTGAAGCTTTCTTT
v_call: TRBV29-1
clone_size: few
j_call: TRBJ1-1
cdr3_length: 13
d_call: .